The entry below gives a single T cell receptor beta chain sequence along with its context. Produced via immunoSEQ multiplex PCR; TCRdb's table is partial and in-frame only. The sample lists around 88,000 clones; approximately 91% were seen once. Germline V lookup: CDR1 LGHNA, CDR2 YNFKEQ. V was pared by 1 base and J by 2 bases, with 8 bases of the junction left unmatched. This CDR3 region has 17 residues. This specimen comes from a study of blood T cell repertoires in COVID-19. Study-wide context: COVID-19 samples collected from the United States, Italy and Spain covered acute and convalescent phases. PBMCs, B-cell-depleted T cells, or T cells were the source of the cDNA or gDNA that made up the material.

This clonotype was sampled from a man in his sixties with acute or convalescent COVID-19. The V and J genes are TRBV4-2 and TRBJ2-1, with 7 bases that match TRBD2. Material: peripheral blood. Here the CDR3 reads CASSQGSAGRAYNEQFF. The CDR3 DNA follows: TGTGCCAGCAGCCAAGGATCAGCGGGGAGGGCCTACAATGAGCAGTTCTTC.